This T cell receptor beta chain was recovered during a study of technical replicates of blood from a few donors. TCRdb's copy holds only in-frame clones and misses some; the assay was immunoSEQ multiplex PCR. The data contain more than 65,000 clones, 97% of them singletons. The CDR3 totals 16 residues. The V end lost 2 bases, the J end lost 4 bases, and 16 bases lay between the germline ends. CDR1 is SGHRS, CDR2 YFSETQ, per germline. This receptor was obtained from a human donor in good health. This chain links TRBV5-1 with TRBJ2-1; TRBD2 might be the D (6 bases). The sequenced sample consisted of T cells isolated from PBMCs. CDR3 amino acids: CASSLPGLRSYNEQFF. The DNA for the CDR3 is TGCGCCAGCAGCTTACCGGGACTCCGGTCGTACAATGAGCAGTTCTTC.